The 10 T cell receptor beta chains below were found in one sample sequenced in a study of blood T cell repertoires in COVID-19. Assay: immunoSEQ multiplex PCR; the TCRdb copy retains only in-frame clones and omits some. The data show some 98,000 clones, with approximately 82% seen just once and 11% held by the top ten. Sequencing was done on a sample of peripheral blood. All receptors come from a man aged 65 to 79 with active or convalescent COVID-19.

This chain joins TRBV7-6 and TRBJ2-7; 10 bases are shared with TRBD1. The CDR3 consists of 15 residues. After removal of 4 bases from V and 2 bases from J, the junction contained 5 bases not matched to a gene. Germline V gives CDR1 SGHVS, CDR2 FNYEAQ. CDR3 sequence (DNA): TGTGCCAGCAGCTCACAGACAGGGGGCCCCTACGAGCAGTACTTC. As protein: CASSSQTGGPYEQYF.

The V gene is TRBV7-6, the J gene TRBJ2-2; D is unclear. The V end lost 0 bases, the J end lost 4 bases, and 15 bases lay between the germline ends. The length of the CDR3 is 17 residues. CDR1 and CDR2 (germline): SGHVS, FNYEAQ. The CDR3 region has the DNA TGTGCCAGCAGCTTAGCCCGACCGCTCAGGCCCACCGGGGAGCTGTTTTTT. Its protein is CASSLARPLRPTGELFF.

This chain connects TRBV21-1 to TRBJ2-6; the table names TRBD1, a call not compared with the DNA. TRBV21-1 is noted as a pseudogene. The CDR3 extends over 15 amino acids. The CDR3 spells CASSSRDRDIYVLTF. CDR3 in DNA: TGTGCCAGCAGCAGCCGGGACAGGGACATTTACGTCCTGACTTTC.

The chain combines TRBV13 with TRBJ1-2, with a tentative D call TRBD1 (5 bases). Germline values: CDR1 PRHDT, CDR2 FYEKMQ (reference sequence). V lost 2 bases to trimming and J lost 7 bases, with 14 bases between them. The CDR3 totals 14 residues. The CDR3 spells CASSLMGLSAGYTF. The CDR3 DNA sequence: TGTGCCAGCAGCTTAATGGGACTGAGTGCTGGCTACACCTTC.

This chain links TRBV6-5 with TRBJ2-5; TRBD2 might be the D (5 bases). This CDR3 comprises 15 residues. The germline V and J ends were trimmed by 3 bases and 5 bases, with 16 bases remaining between them. The germline V gene has CDR1 MNHEY and CDR2 SVGAGI. This CDR3 reads CASSYGSLADETQYF. CDR3 coding DNA: TGTGCCAGCAGTTATGGGAGCTTGGCGGATGAGACCCAGTACTTC.

The chain couples TRBV12-3 or TRBV12-4 to TRBJ2-4; D gene ambiguous. V lost 3 bases, J lost 8 bases, and 11 bases lay in between. The CDR3 spans 13 residues. CDR3 nucleotides: TGTGCCAGCAGTTTCGAGAACCGAGACATTCAGTACTTC. It specifies CASSFENRDIQYF.

This clone was recorded a few times. The chain is built from TRBV11-2 and TRBJ1-1; a weak D match, TRBD1 (5 bases). CDR1 is SGHAT and CDR2 is FQNNGV in the germline V gene. Trimming removed 8 bases from V and 4 bases from J, with 20 bases in between. The CDR3 extends over 15 amino acids. The CDR3 loop reads CASRRVDDVSTEAFF. The CDR3, as DNA: TGTGCCAGCCGCAGGGTGGACGACGTGAGCACTGAAGCTTTCTTT.

This chain uses TRBV6-5 with TRBJ2-7; 13 bases line up with TRBD2. The junction had 9 bases not matched to a gene; V was cut back by 6 bases and J by 7 bases. Germline V gene data show CDR1 as MNHEY and CDR2 as SVGAGI. This CDR3 region has 15 residues. This chain's CDR3 is CASSRSLAGGLEQYF. The CDR3 bases are TGTGCCAGCAGCCGATCACTAGCGGGGGGGCTTGAGCAGTACTTC.

The chain couples TRBV18 to TRBJ1-2; no definite D call. V was pared by 0 bases and J by 3 bases, with 8 bases between. The length of the CDR3 is 14 residues. Germline-derived CDR1 and CDR2 are KGHSH and LQKENI. The CDR3 region has the DNA TGTGCCAGCTCACCACCGGCAGGTGACTATGGCTACACCTTC. Translated, it gives CASSPPAGDYGYTF.

This clone was recorded once. V usage is TRBV5-1 and J usage is TRBJ2-5; 7 bases align to TRBD1. Germline CDR1 and CDR2: SGHRS and YFSETQ. The CDR3 extends over 15 amino acids. With 4 bases clipped from V and 4 bases from J, the junction kept 10 bases outside the gene matches. CDR3 sequence (DNA): TGCGCCAGCAGCCAAACCACAGGGGATGGAGAGACCCAGTACTTC. Residues: CASSQTTGDGETQYF. The variable domain in full, with the rest retrieved from reference TRBV5-1 and TRBJ2-5, is KAGVTQTPRYLIKTRGQQVTLSCSPISGHRSVSWYQQTPGQGLQFLFEYFSETQRNKGNFPGRFSGRQFSNSRSEMNVSTLELGDSALYLCASSQTTGDGETQYFGPGTRLLVL.